These 8 T cell receptor beta chains were all obtained from the same sample, sequenced in a study of naive and memory T cell subsets. Both TRBC1 and TRBC2 were covered by a beta constant-region primer of two equimolar oligonucleotides. Nested alpha and beta constant-region primers with the SP2 primer drove four PCR rounds on ligated cDNA. MiXCR was run by TCRdb on the UMI-ligation and nested PCR reads, yielding one entry per CDR3 protein. Seen here are 4,000 or so distinct CDR3 sequences, around 5% observed once, and the top ten hold 26%. Sequencing was performed on effector memory CD8+ T cells from blood. As to subset: effector memory, CD45RA- CD27-. The receptor source for this set is a human donor in good health.

In this sample, this clonotype turned up many times. This chain joins TRBV5-1 and TRBJ2-1, with D maybe TRBD2 (6 bases). The V gene's germline CDR1 is SGHRS and CDR2 YFSETQ. Trimming pared 1 base from V and 0 bases from J, leaving 11 bases between. This CDR3 is 16 amino acids long. The CDR3 DNA reads TGCGCCAGCAGCTTGACTCGGGGAGGCTCCTACAATGAGCAGTTCTTC. This translates into CASSLTRGGSYNEQFF.

By sample fraction, this clonotype is medium-sized. The gene calls are TRBV28 and TRBJ2-3; 11 bases map to TRBD2. CDR3 length: 16 amino acids. The V gene's germline CDR1 is MDHEN and CDR2 SYDVKM. The J segment lost 4 bases and the V segment lost 6 bases, leaving 9 bases of the junction unmatched. CDR3 sequence reads: CASSPLLAGVADTQYF. CDR3 sequence (DNA): TGTGCCAGCAGCCCGTTACTAGCGGGAGTTGCAGATACGCAGTATTTT. Complete variable domain (other parts from reference TRBV28 and TRBJ2-3): DVKVTQSSRYLVKRTGEKVFLECVQDMDHENMFWYRQDPGLGLRLIYFSYDVKMKEKGDIPEGYSVSREKKERFSLILESASTNQTSMYLCASSPLLAGVADTQYFGPGTRLTVL.

At least ten counts were recorded for this clonotype. This rearrangement joins TRBV27 to TRBJ2-7; D not certain. V lost 5 bases and J 0 bases, leaving 8 bases between the germline ends. The CDR3 is 13 amino acids. The germline V gene has CDR1 MNHEY and CDR2 SMNVEV (reference sequence). CDR3 DNA sequence: TGTGCCAGCAGTCCCGCCCCCTCCTACGAGCAGTACTTC. Translating it yields CASSPAPSYEQYF.

This clonotype was counted ten times or more. The chain joins TRBV29-1 to TRBJ2-7; no definite D call. Deletions cut 1 base from V and 0 bases from J, with 7 bases between. The germline CDR1 and CDR2 sequences are SQVTM and ANQGSEA. The CDR3 has 13 amino acids. This CDR3 reads CSVEADPSYEQYF. DNA of the CDR3: TGCAGCGTTGAAGCGGATCCCTCCTACGAGCAGTACTTC.

V gene TRBV24-1 combines with J gene TRBJ2-1, with D tentatively TRBD1 or TRBD2 (5 bases each). Trimming cost V 9 bases and J 3 bases, with 17 bases left between them. The CDR3 length is 15 residues. CDR1 and CDR2 from the germline V gene are KGHDR and SFDVKD. CDR3 DNA: TGTGCCACCGGCGCGGAGGACAACGACTACAATGAGCAGTTCTTC. Encoded protein: CATGAEDNDYNEQFF.

The table lists this clonotype with a few counts. The chain combines TRBV6-4 with TRBJ2-3; TRBD2 matches 15 bases. There are 15 residues in the CDR3. Germline V gene sequence: CDR1 MRHNA, CDR2 SNTAGT. The V and J ends lost 5 bases and 6 bases, in that order; junction bases with no gene match: 3. The CDR3 DNA reads as TGTGCCAGCAGTCCCGGGACTAGCGGGAGGGATACGCAGTATTTT. It codes for CASSPGTSGRDTQYF.

This clonotype was recorded many times. The chain recombines TRBV9 with TRBJ2-2, with D unresolved. Trimming left V 0 bases short and J 7 bases short, with 7 bases between. Germline values: CDR1 SGDLS, CDR2 YYNGEE. The CDR3 has 13 residues. CDR3 region: CASSVAQNGELFF. Here the CDR3 DNA reads TGTGCCAGCAGCGTAGCCCAGAACGGGGAGCTGTTTTTT.

This clonotype was observed many times. The rearrangement links TRBV19 to TRBJ2-7; either TRBD1 or TRBD2 may supply D (5 bases each). Germline V gene sequence: CDR1 LNHDA, CDR2 SQIVND (reference sequence). Trimming took 3 bases from V and 0 from J, leaving 12 bases between them. There are 15 residues in the CDR3. The CDR3 region has the DNA TGTGCCAGTAGTATGGGGGACCCGAGCTCCTACGAGCAGTACTTC. Amino acids: CASSMGDPSSYEQYF.